This T cell receptor beta chain was captured by sequencing in a study of vaccination effects on CD4 cells after COVID-19. Study-wide points: Vaccine-induced new clones formed most post-vaccine spike-reactive clones in convalescents.

About this clone: Antigen unknown.

The table came from immunoSEQ multiplex PCR; TCRdb's copy has only in-frame clones and leaves some out. The table has around 45,000 clones, about 75% seen once; the top ten hold about 11%. Losses at the gene ends were 5 bases for V and 1 base for J; bases not matched to a gene: 6. Per the germline V gene, CDR1 is SGHVS and CDR2 is FQNEAQ. The CDR3 has 15 amino acids. Researchers isolated CD4+ T cells once approximately eleven days of culture had elapsed. On both days 3 and 7, half of the culture medium was replaced with IL-2 medium. Here the sequenced sample was CD4+ T cells from PBMCs cultured without peptide, taken before COVID-19 vaccination. This sequence originates from a human donor who had a prior SARS-CoV-2 infection. The V call is TRBV7-8, the J call TRBJ2-3; the match to TRBD1 covers 7 bases. The CDR3 loop is CASSRPGQRTDTQYF. The CDR3 coding sequence is TGTGCCAGCAGCCGTCCGGGACAGCGCACAGATACGCAGTATTTT.